The 13 T cell receptor beta chains below come from one sample, sequenced in a study of blood T cell repertoires in COVID-19. The data were produced by immunoSEQ multiplex PCR, yet TCRdb's version contains in-frame clones alone and is incomplete. This table holds some 150,000 clones, approximately 80% found once. Material for sequencing was peripheral blood. These TCRs come from a woman in her sixties with acute or convalescent COVID-19.

V gene TRBV6-6 combines with J gene TRBJ1-2, with TRBD1 matching over 7 bases. CDR3 length: 14 amino acids. Germline V gene lookup returns CDR1 MNHNY and CDR2 SVGAGI (reference sequence). After removal of 4 bases from V and 3 bases from J, the junction contained 5 bases not matched to a gene. The CDR3 coding sequence is TGTGCCAGCAGTTTGGGCAGGGGGGACTATGGCTACACCTTC. This gives the protein CASSLGRGDYGYTF.

The chain uses TRBV5-1 and TRBJ2-1; TRBD2 aligns across 10 bases. J was trimmed by 2 bases and V by 4 bases; bases with no gene match: 6. There are 16 residues in the CDR3. Germline-derived CDR1 and CDR2 are SGHRS and YFSETQ. The CDR3 loop is CASSPGLAEPYNEQFF. The CDR3 DNA is TGCGCCAGCAGCCCCGGACTAGCGGAGCCCTACAATGAGCAGTTCTTC.

This clone was counted only a few times. V and J are TRBV27 and TRBJ2-1, with D tentatively TRBD2 (6 bases). Germline V lookup: CDR1 MNHEY, CDR2 SMNVEV (reference sequence). The CDR3 extends over 13 amino acids. The V end was cut by 3 bases, the J end by 8 bases, with 11 bases between. This CDR3 is CASSFWGVDEQFF. The CDR3 DNA is TGTGCCAGCAGTTTTTGGGGGGTTGATGAGCAGTTCTTC.

This clone was counted a few times. The rearrangement joins TRBV5-1 to TRBJ2-7; TRBD2 is a possible D gene (6 bases). Deletions cut 7 bases from V and 2 bases from J, with 16 bases between. This CDR3 spans 14 amino acids. The germline V gene encodes CDR1 SGHRS and CDR2 YFSETQ. The CDR3 region is CASRGSTDTYEQYF. CDR3 sequence (DNA): TGCGCCAGCCGGGGGTCGACAGACACCTACGAGCAGTACTTC.

The V and J genes are TRBV6-4 and TRBJ1-2; perhaps TRBD1 as D (6 bases). Between the trimmed V and J ends, which lost 3 bases and 7 bases, there was a span of 15 bases. Germline lookup yields CDR1 MRHNA and CDR2 SNTAGT. This CDR3 is 14 amino acids long. The CDR3 loop reads CASSEGATNRGYTF. CDR3 bases: TGTGCCAGCAGTGAGGGGGCGACTAATCGTGGCTACACCTTC.

This clone has more than one count but fewer than ten. The V call is TRBV7-6, the J call TRBJ1-4, with TRBD1 identical over 7 bases. CDR1 and CDR2 from the germline V gene are SGHVS and FNYEAQ. V was clipped by 5 bases and J by 3 bases; unmatched bases: 6. The length of the CDR3 is 15 residues. CDR3 in DNA: TGTGCCAGCAGCACAGAACAGGGGTCTAATGAAAAACTGTTTTTT. This sequence encodes CASSTEQGSNEKLFF.

V is TRBV7-9 and J is TRBJ1-2; D is uncertain. V was clipped by 11 bases and J by 0 bases, with 7 bases between them. The CDR3 spans 11 residues. In germline, CDR1 is SEHNR, CDR2 FQNEAQ (reference sequence). The CDR3 is CAGAANYGYTF. CDR3 bases: TGTGCCGGAGCAGCTAACTATGGCTACACCTTC.

This sequence joins TRBV5-6 and TRBJ1-3; the D gene is possibly TRBD1 (5 bases). Germline CDR1 reads SGHDT; CDR2 reads YYEEEE. V lost 5 bases, J lost 3 bases, and 12 bases lay in between. There are 14 residues in the CDR3. The CDR3 sequence: CASSQTGFGNTIYF. CDR3 nucleotide sequence: TGTGCCAGCAGTCAAACAGGATTTGGAAACACCATATATTTT.

The chain has TRBV19 and TRBJ2-1; 7 bases line up with TRBD1. V dropped 4 bases and J dropped 6; count of bases not matched to a gene: 15. CDR1 LNHDA and CDR2 SQIVND come from the germline V gene (reference sequence). This CDR3 region has 17 residues. CDR3 DNA: TGTGCCAGTAGTACAACCTCGACAGGGAAGATTATCAATGAGCAGTTCTTC. Translating it yields CASSTTSTGKIINEQFF.

The chain uses TRBV7-9 and TRBJ2-2, with D tentatively TRBD2 (5 bases). The germline V gene has CDR1 SEHNR and CDR2 FQNEAQ (reference sequence). Trimming removed 2 bases at V and 5 bases at J, with 6 bases between. The CDR3 runs 13 residues. CDR3 sequence: CASSLRGTGELFF. The DNA for the CDR3 is TGTGCCAGCAGCTTACGGGGAACCGGGGAGCTGTTTTTT.

This clone was counted a few times. The rearrangement links TRBV19 to TRBJ2-7, with a tentative D call TRBD1 (5 bases). The CDR3 covers 16 residues. V was pared by 5 bases and J by 2 bases, with 19 bases between. CDR1 is LNHDA and CDR2 is SQIVND in the germline V gene (reference sequence). In DNA, the CDR3 is TGTGCCAGTAGTCCCACAGTGACAAGGGGAACCTACGAGCAGTACTTC. Translated, it gives CASSPTVTRGTYEQYF.

A few counts support this clone. The chain combines TRBV4-1 with TRBJ1-5; 7 nucleotides align to TRBD1. Germline V gene data show CDR1 as MGHRA and CDR2 as YSYEKL. The CDR3 contains 15 residues. Trimming took 3 bases from V and 3 from J; bases not matched to a gene: 5. The CDR3 nucleotides read TGCGCCAGCAGCCAGGCGGGACAGCTCAATCAGCCCCAGCATTTT. Translated, it gives CASSQAGQLNQPQHF.

The V and J genes are TRBV2 and TRBJ2-7, with D tentatively TRBD1 (5 bases). Germline V gives CDR1 SNHLY, CDR2 FYNNEI. V was clipped by 7 bases and J by 3 bases, with 16 bases between them. This CDR3 region has 14 residues. The CDR3 reads CASTLWGANYEQYF. Here the CDR3 DNA reads TGTGCCAGCACCTTATGGGGCGCTAACTACGAGCAGTACTTC.